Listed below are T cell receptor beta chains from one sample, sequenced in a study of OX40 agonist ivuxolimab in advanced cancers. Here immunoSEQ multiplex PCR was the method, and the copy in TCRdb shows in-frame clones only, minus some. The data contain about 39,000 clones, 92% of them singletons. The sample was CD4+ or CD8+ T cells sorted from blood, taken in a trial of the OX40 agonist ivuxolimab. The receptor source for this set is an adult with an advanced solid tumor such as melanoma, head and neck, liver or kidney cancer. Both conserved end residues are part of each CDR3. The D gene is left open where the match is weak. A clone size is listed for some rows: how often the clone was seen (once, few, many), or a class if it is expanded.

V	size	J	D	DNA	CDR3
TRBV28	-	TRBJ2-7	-	TGTGCCAGCAGTCCTGTCGGCTCCTACGAGCAGTACTTC	CASSPVGSYEQYF
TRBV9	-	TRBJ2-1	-	TGTGCCAGCAGCGTAGCTTCAGCCCCAATGAGCGATGAGCAGTTCTTC	CASSVASAPMSDEQFF
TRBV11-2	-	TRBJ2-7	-	TGTGCCAGCAGCTTAAATTACGAGCAGTACTTC	CASSLNYEQYF
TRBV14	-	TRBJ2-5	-	TGTGCCAGCAGCCAAGATGGGTCTAGCAGATACCAAGAGACCCAGTACTTC	CASSQDGSSRYQETQYF
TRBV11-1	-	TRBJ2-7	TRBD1	TGTGCCAGCAGCTTCCGGGACAGGGAGTACTTC	CASSFRDREYF
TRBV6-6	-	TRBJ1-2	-	TGTGCCAGCAGTCCCACAGGGAACTATGGCTACACCTTC	CASSPTGNYGYTF
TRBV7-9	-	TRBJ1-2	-	TGTGCCAGCAGCCGGACGGACAACTATGGCTACACCTTC	CASSRTDNYGYTF
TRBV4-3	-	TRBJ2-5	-	TGCGCCAGCAGCGCAACTGGGGGTCTTGGCGAGACCCAGTACTTC	CASSATGGLGETQYF
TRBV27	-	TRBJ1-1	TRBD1	TGTGCCAGCAGTTTATTGGGACAGTACACTGAAGCTTTCTTT	CASSLLGQYTEAFF
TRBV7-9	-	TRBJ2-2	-	TGTGCCAGCAGCTTCCCTGAGGTGCTTTCAAACACCGGGGAGCTGTTTTTT	CASSFPEVLSNTGELFF
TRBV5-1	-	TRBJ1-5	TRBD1	TGCGCCAGCAGCCTGACAGGGTATAGCAATCAGCCCCAGCATTTT	CASSLTGYSNQPQHF
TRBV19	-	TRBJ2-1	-	TGTGCCAGTAGTATAGCCGATAACCCCTACAATGAGCAGTTCTTC	CASSIADNPYNEQFF
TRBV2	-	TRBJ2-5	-	TGTGCCAGCAGTGATCACAGCCAAGAGACCCAGTACTTC	CASSDHSQETQYF
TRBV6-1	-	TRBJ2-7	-	TGTGCCAGCAGTGCCGCCGGACCCTACGAGCAGTACTTC	CASSAAGPYEQYF
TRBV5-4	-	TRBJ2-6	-	TGTGCCAGCAGCCCTACCACCTCTGGGGCCAACGTCCTGACTTTC	CASSPTTSGANVLTF
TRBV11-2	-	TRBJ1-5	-	TGTGCCAGCAGCCTGTCGGGCCCTGACACGGGTCAGCCCCAGCATTTT	CASSLSGPDTGQPQHF
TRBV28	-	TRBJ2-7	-	TGTGCCAGCAGTTTGCGGGACCGTTACCTTTACGAGCAGTACTTC	CASSLRDRYLYEQYF
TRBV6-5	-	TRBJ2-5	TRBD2	TGTGCCAGCAGTTACTCCCTAGCGGGAGGGTTAGAGACCCAGTACTTC	CASSYSLAGGLETQYF
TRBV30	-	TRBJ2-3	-	TGTGCTCGGGATTGGGTAAATGACCCGGGAGTTATCACAGATACGCAGTATTTT	CARDWVNDPGVITDTQYF
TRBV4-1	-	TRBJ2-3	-	TGCGCCAGCAGCCAAGATAAGGCTGATACGCAGTATTTT	CASSQDKADTQYF
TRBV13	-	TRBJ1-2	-	TGTGCCAGCAGCTTAGGGGACAGTAACTATGGCTACACCTTC	CASSLGDSNYGYTF
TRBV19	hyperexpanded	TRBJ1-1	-	TGTGCCAGTAGTCACAGTTTTGGGGACACTGAAGCTTTCTTT	CASSHSFGDTEAFF
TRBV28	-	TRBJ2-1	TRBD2	TGTGCCAGCAGTTTGGCGGCTAGCGGGGCCAATGAGCAGTTCTTC	CASSLAASGANEQFF
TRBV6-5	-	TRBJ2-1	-	TGTGCCAGCAGTTACTCGACAGGATTATACAATGAGCAGTTCTTC	CASSYSTGLYNEQFF
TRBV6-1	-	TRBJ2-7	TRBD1	TGTGCCACTACAGGGGTTGCCGAGCAGTACTTC	CATTGVAEQYF
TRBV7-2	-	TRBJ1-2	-	TGTGCCAGCAGCTTAGTGGTCGTAGGGGATGGCTACACCTTC	CASSLVVVGDGYTF
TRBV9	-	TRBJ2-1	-	TGTGCCAGCAGCGTAGCAGGGCCCCCCTACAATGAGCAGTTCTTC	CASSVAGPPYNEQFF
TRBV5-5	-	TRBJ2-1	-	TGTGCCAGCAGCTTGGGTGTTCAAGGGATGGACAATGAGCAGTTCTTC	CASSLGVQGMDNEQFF
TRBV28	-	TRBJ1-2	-	TGTGCCAGCAGCCCTCGGGACGGAAACTATGGCTACACCTTC	CASSPRDGNYGYTF
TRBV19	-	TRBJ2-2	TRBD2	TGTGCCAGTATGAAGCGGGAGAACACCGGGGAGCTGTTTTTT	CASMKRENTGELFF
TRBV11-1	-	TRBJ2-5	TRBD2	TGTGCCAGCAGTTTTAGTAGCGGGAGCGCGGAGACCCAGTACTTC	CASSFSSGSAETQYF
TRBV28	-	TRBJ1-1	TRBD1	TGTGCCAGCAGTCGCGGACAGGAGAACACTGAAGCTTTCTTT	CASSRGQENTEAFF
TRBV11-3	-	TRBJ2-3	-	TGTGCCAGCAGCACCTTGTTAGGGACCACAGATACGCAGTATTTT	CASSTLLGTTDTQYF
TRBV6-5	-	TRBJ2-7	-	TGTGCCAGCAGTTTAGCCTACTCCTACGAGCAGTACTTC	CASSLAYSYEQYF
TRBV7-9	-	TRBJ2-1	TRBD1	TGTGCCAGCAGCCACGGGACAGGTAGCTACAATGAGCAGTTCTTC	CASSHGTGSYNEQFF
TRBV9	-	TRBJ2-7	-	TGTGCCGGGTTCAGGGTGGAGCAGTACTTC	CAGFRVEQYF
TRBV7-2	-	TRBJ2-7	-	TGTGCCAGCAGCTTAGAGACTGGATACTACGAGCAGTACTTC	CASSLETGYYEQYF
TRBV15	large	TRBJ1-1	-	TGTGCCACCAGCAGCCGGAACACTGAAGCTTTCTTT	CATSSRNTEAFF
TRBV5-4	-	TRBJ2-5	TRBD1	TGTGCCAGCAGTTTCGGAGGCGACAGGGCCCAGTACTTC	CASSFGGDRAQYF
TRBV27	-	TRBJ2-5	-	TGTGCCAGCAGTTTATCGGGGCCAGAGACCCAGTACTTC	CASSLSGPETQYF
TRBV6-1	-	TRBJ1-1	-	TGTGCCAGCAGTGAAGGGGGGCCAGTCGAAGCTTTCTTT	CASSEGGPVEAFF
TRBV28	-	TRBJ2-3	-	TGTGCCAGCAGCAGCACTAGCAGCACAGATACGCAGTATTTT	CASSSTSSTDTQYF
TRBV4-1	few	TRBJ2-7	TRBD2	TGCGCCAGCAGCCGCGGGACTAGCGGAACCTACGAGCAGTACTTC	CASSRGTSGTYEQYF
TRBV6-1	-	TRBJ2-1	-	TGTGCCAGCAGGGGGGGTAGGAATGAGCAGTTCTTC	CASRGGRNEQFF
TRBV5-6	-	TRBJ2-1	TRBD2	TGTGCCAGCAGCTTGGGTCTCCCGGGAGGGCCTGGCGAGCAGTTCTTC	CASSLGLPGGPGEQFF
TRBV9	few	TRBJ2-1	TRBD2	TGTGCCAGCAGCGCCGCTAGCGGGGGCTCCTACAATGAGCAGTTCTTC	CASSAASGGSYNEQFF
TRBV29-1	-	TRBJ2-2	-	TGCAGCGCGATTCATCTGAGGGTGCTCGGAGATCGGGAGCTGTTTTTT	CSAIHLRVLGDRELFF
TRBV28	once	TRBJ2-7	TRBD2	TGTGCCAGCAGTTTCGCCGGGACTAACTACGAGCAGTACTTC	CASSFAGTNYEQYF
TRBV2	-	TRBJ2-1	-	TGTGCCAGCAGTGAGGGCAGGCACTACAATGAGCAGTTCTTC	CASSEGRHYNEQFF
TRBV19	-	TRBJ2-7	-	TGTGCCAGTAGTGCCCGAGAAATAGCCTACGAGCAGTACTTC	CASSAREIAYEQYF
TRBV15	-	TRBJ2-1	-	TGTGCCATTGCCCCCACCACAGGCTCCTACAATGAGCAGTTCTTC	CAIAPTTGSYNEQFF
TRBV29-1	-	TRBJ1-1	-	TGCAGCGTTGAGGTTGACGCTGAAGCTTTCTTT	CSVEVDAEAFF
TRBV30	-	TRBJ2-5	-	TGTGCCTGGAACGGAGGGCAGTTCCAAGAGACCCAGTACTTC	CAWNGGQFQETQYF